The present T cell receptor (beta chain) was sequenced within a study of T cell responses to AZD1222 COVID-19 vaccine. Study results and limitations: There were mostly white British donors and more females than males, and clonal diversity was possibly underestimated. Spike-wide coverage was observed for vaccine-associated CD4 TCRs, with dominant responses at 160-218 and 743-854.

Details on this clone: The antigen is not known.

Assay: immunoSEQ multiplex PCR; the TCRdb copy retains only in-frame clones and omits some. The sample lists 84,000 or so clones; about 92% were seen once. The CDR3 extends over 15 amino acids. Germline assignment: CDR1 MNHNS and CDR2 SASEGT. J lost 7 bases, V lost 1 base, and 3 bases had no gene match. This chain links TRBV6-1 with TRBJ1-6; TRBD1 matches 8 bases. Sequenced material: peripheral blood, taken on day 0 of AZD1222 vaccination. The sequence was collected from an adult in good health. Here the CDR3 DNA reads TGTGCCAGCAGTGAAGGGGACAGGCAAAATTCACCCCTCCACTTT. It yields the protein CASSEGDRQNSPLHF.